The sequence of this TCR beta chain was determined in a study of somatic mutations in cytotoxic T cells in rheumatoid arthritis. Across the study: Blood from the patient (approximately 30 ml EDTA) was drawn right after diagnosis, pretreatment. There were some V beta antibody-stained T-cell populations flow-sorted at nearly 100% purity, and these included V beta1+ cells sequenced for TCRB.

General study findings and limits: For patients with rheumatoid arthritis, CD8+ clonality went up with age, while healthy controls showed no such change. Within 8 of 65 patients, the single biggest CD8+ clone made up more than 20% of CD8+ cells.

The method was immunoSEQ multiplex PCR; TCRdb's version includes in-frame clones alone and lacks a portion of them. The sample includes around 20,000 clones, around four fifths seen only once; the top ten take around 15%. Comment on this clone: Its antigen is not identified.

Germline V gene lookup returns CDR1 SNHLY and CDR2 FYNNEI. V was trimmed by 6 bases and J by 7 bases, leaving 18 bases between them. The CDR3 is made up of 14 amino acids. The rearrangement uses TRBV2 and TRBJ1-1, with D tentatively TRBD1 (6 bases). The sequence came from an adult with rheumatoid arthritis. The material sequenced was CD8+ T cells sorted from blood. The CDR3 protein is CASRTLQGTVEAFF. CDR3 coding DNA: TGTGCCAGCAGAACGCTACAGGGTACAGTTGAAGCTTTCTTT.